Below, one T cell receptor (beta chain) is given with its context. The data were produced by immunoSEQ multiplex PCR, yet TCRdb's version contains in-frame clones alone and is incomplete. The sample lists about 140,000 clones; around 90% were seen once. The germline CDR1 and CDR2 sequences are SQVTM and ANQGSEA. With 1 base removed from V and 4 bases from J, the gap between germline ends came to 13 bases. This CDR3 is 14 amino acids long. This sample was taken from a study of cytomegalovirus exposure and HLA in healthy donors. V usage is TRBV29-1 and J usage is TRBJ1-2; maybe TRBD1 (6 bases). The sample taken for sequencing was PBMCs. This clonotype was sampled from a woman under 30 in good health and CMV-seropositive. The CDR3 nucleotides are TGCAGCGTTGAAGTGGGGGGGCTCGGCTATGGCTACACCTTC. Amino acids: CSVEVGGLGYGYTF. Using reference TRBV29-1 and TRBJ1-2 for the parts outside the CDR3, the full variable domain is SAVISQKPSRDICQRGTSLTIQCQVDSQVTMMFWYRQQPGQSLTLIATANQGSEATYESGFVIDKFPISRPNLTFSTLTVSNMSPEDSSIYLCSVEVGGLGYGYTFGSGTRLTVV.